The clone carrying this TCR beta chain showed up just a few times. The sample comes from a study of blood T cells in healthy people across ages. Then a second PCR, running about 6 to 12 cycles, was carried out with a sample-barcoded 5' primer and a J-beta primer mix. TCRdb reprocessed the 5' RACE reads with MiXCR, giving one entry per CDR3 protein. The repertoire holds 700,000 to 800,000 distinct CDR3 sequences, with about 40% as singletons. CDR3 length: 17 residues. The J segment lost 1 base and the V segment lost 4 bases, leaving 4 bases of the junction unmatched. CDR1 and CDR2 (germline): PRHDT, FYEKMQ (reference sequence).

This clonotype was obtained from a woman aged 60-70 years in good health. The chain links TRBV13 to TRBJ2-6; 10 bases align to TRBD2. Sequenced material: blood. The CDR3 DNA is TGTGCCAGCAGCTCCCCTAGCGGGAGTTCTGGGGCCAACGTCCTGACTTTC. Its translation: CASSSPSGSSGANVLTF.